This passage covers 26 T cell receptor beta chains from one sample sequenced in a study of cytomegalovirus exposure and HLA in healthy donors. It was with 60 Vbeta and 13 Jbeta primers that the PCR ran. Profiling relied on immunoSEQ multiplex PCR, and the TCRdb table lists in-frame clones only, not all of them. The sample carries roughly 150,000 clones, approximately 70% recorded once. Sequencing was carried out using PBMCs. Receptors originate from a young man in good health and CMV-seropositive.

This clone appeared once. The chain carries TRBV28 and TRBJ1-5, with D possibly TRBD1 on 5 matching bases. The V end was cut by 5 bases, the J end by 6 bases, with 20 bases between. This CDR3 is 16 amino acids long. The germline CDR1 and CDR2 sequences are MDHEN and SYDVKM. The CDR3 DNA reads as TGTGCCAGCAGTCCCACCGGGGGGGGTCGGAGTCAGCCCCAGCATTTT. This gives the protein CASSPTGGGRSQPQHF.

The chain is built from TRBV19 and TRBJ2-5; 12 bases match TRBD2. Losses at the gene ends were 4 bases for V and 4 bases for J; bases not matched to a gene: 10. This CDR3 spans 17 amino acids. Germline V gives CDR1 LNHDA, CDR2 SQIVND (reference sequence). CDR3 nucleotide sequence: TGTGCCAGTAGTAGCCTGACTAGCGGGGGTTCATCAGAGACCCAGTACTTC. It specifies CASSSLTSGGSSETQYF.

There are a few counts of this clone. The chain combines TRBV15 with TRBJ2-3; 8 nucleotides agree with TRBD2. Germline-derived CDR1 and CDR2 are LNHNV and YYDKDF (reference sequence). The CDR3 length is 15 residues. V dropped 5 bases and J dropped 4; count of bases not matched to a gene: 8. The CDR3 sequence: CATSLRGGVADTQYF. CDR3 nucleotides: TGTGCCACCAGCCTCCGGGGGGGAGTGGCAGATACGCAGTATTTT.

This clone was seen once. The chain combines TRBV14 with TRBJ1-4; TRBD1 matches 11 bases. Germline V gene lookup returns CDR1 SGHDN and CDR2 FVKESK. This CDR3 is built from 15 residues. V was pared by 2 bases and J by 7 bases, with 3 bases of the junction left unmatched. CDR3 DNA: TGTGCCAGCAGCCAAAGGACAGGGGGCTCTGAAAAACTGTTTTTT. Translating it yields CASSQRTGGSEKLFF.

The genes are TRBV30 and TRBJ1-1; 7 positions agree with TRBD1. Germline V CDR1 and CDR2: GTSNPN, SVGIG (reference sequence). The CDR3 loop spans 13 amino acids. V shed 5 bases, J shed 3 bases, and the junction held 6 bases outside the gene matches. CDR3 sequence: CAWARDSHTEAFF. The CDR3 nucleotides read TGTGCCTGGGCACGGGACAGTCACACTGAAGCTTTCTTT.

Concerning this clone itself: The junction shows a germline mismatch at one end, possibly a read error. The chain links TRBV19 to TRBJ2-1; D perhaps matches TRBD2 (7 bases). CDR3 length: 18 amino acids. Germline V gene data show CDR1 as LNHDA and CDR2 as SQIVND (reference sequence). CDR3 in DNA: TGTGCCAGTAGTATTGGTTGGCGGGGGCGAGGGACACGTAATGGGCAGTTCTTC. Amino acid sequence: CASSIGWRGRGTRNGQFF.

The rearrangement joins TRBV28 to TRBJ1-2; no clear D. CDR1 and CDR2 from the germline V gene are MDHEN and SYDVKM. V lost 4 bases and J 8 bases, leaving 17 bases between the germline ends. CDR3 length: 14 residues. The CDR3 loop is CASSSAGSPRGYTF. For the CDR3, the DNA is TGTGCCAGCAGTTCAGCCGGGTCCCCGAGGGGCTACACCTTC.

This clone was observed a single time. V gene TRBV15 combines with J gene TRBJ2-3; 12 bases are a match to TRBD2. The CDR3 loop spans 16 amino acids. Looked up from germline, CDR1 is LNHNV and CDR2 is YYDKDF (reference sequence). J was trimmed by 0 bases and V by 6 bases; bases with no gene match: 4. The CDR3 coding sequence is TGTGCCACCAGGGGGACTAGCGGGCCTAGCACAGATACGCAGTATTTT. This translates into CATRGTSGPSTDTQYF.

The J gene is TRBJ2-1, the V gene TRBV7-9; 7 nucleotides agree with TRBD2. Germline CDR1 SEHNR, CDR2 FQNEAQ (reference sequence). After removal of 4 bases from V and 2 bases from J, the junction contained 5 bases not matched to a gene. This CDR3 is 15 amino acids long. The DNA for the CDR3 is TGTGCCAGCAGCTCTGGGCTAGCGGCCTACAATGAGCAGTTCTTC. This translates into CASSSGLAAYNEQFF.

This rearrangement joins TRBV5-6 to TRBJ1-4; no firm D call. This CDR3 comprises 18 residues. Trimming took off 0 bases at V and 5 bases at J, with 20 bases between the two ends. Germline V gives CDR1 SGHDT, CDR2 YYEEEE. The CDR3 DNA reads as TGTGCCAGCAGCTTGGGCCCAGGTGCCCTCCTCGCGAATGAAAAACTGTTTTTT. Translated: CASSLGPGALLANEKLFF.

This chain joins TRBV5-6 and TRBJ2-1; 7 bases are a match to TRBD2. V lost 3 bases and J lost 9; bases outside the gene matches: 0. This CDR3 is built from 11 residues. Germline V gene data show CDR1 as SGHDT and CDR2 as YYEEEE. CDR3 amino acids: CASSSGGEQFF. CDR3 in DNA: TGTGCCAGCAGCTCGGGGGGTGAGCAGTTCTTC.

This chain joins TRBV19 and TRBJ1-2, with D unclear. Germline loops: CDR1 LNHDA, CDR2 SQIVND (reference sequence). Trimming removed 5 bases from V and 0 bases from J, with 7 bases in between. The CDR3 runs 13 residues. The chain's CDR3 is CASSRETNYGYTF. The CDR3 DNA reads as TGTGCCAGTAGTCGAGAAACTAACTATGGCTACACCTTC.

CDR3 sequence reads: CASSEAERRSYTGELFF. The DNA for the CDR3 is TGTGCCAGCAGTGAAGCGGAACGGAGGAGTTACACCGGGGAGCTGTTTTTT. V and J are TRBV6-1 and TRBJ2-2; TRBD2 is a possible D gene (5 bases). Germline CDR1 is MNHNS and CDR2 is SASEGT. CDR3 length equals 17 residues. V was clipped by 0 bases and J by 3 bases, with 14 bases between them.

The gene calls are TRBV6-1 and TRBJ1-5; 8 bases match TRBD1. Per germline, CDR1 MNHNS and CDR2 SASEGT. Unmatched junction bases numbered 5, after V lost 6 bases and J lost 4 bases. The CDR3 sequence is 14 residues long. The CDR3 is CASSDRGGNQPQHF. The CDR3 coding sequence is TGTGCCAGCAGCGACAGGGGTGGAAATCAGCCCCAGCATTTT.

This clone was picked up a small number of times. The gene calls are TRBV10-3 and TRBJ2-3, with a possible D match to TRBD1 (5 bases). Deletions cut 2 bases from V and 1 base from J, with 7 bases between. The CDR3 consists of 14 residues. Germline V gene lookup returns CDR1 ENHRY and CDR2 SYGVKD. CDR3 sequence: CAISELGGTDTQYF. In DNA form, the CDR3 reads TGTGCCATCAGTGAGCTAGGGGGCACAGATACGCAGTATTTT.

V is TRBV18 and J is TRBJ1-5, with 8 positions matching TRBD1. Germline trimming cut 6 bases from V and 4 bases from J; bases unmatched to any gene: 2. The CDR3 loop spans 13 amino acids. Germline V CDR1 and CDR2: KGHSH, LQKENI. DNA for the CDR3: TGTGCCAGCTCCCGACAGGGGAATCAGCCCCAGCATTTT. This codes for CASSRQGNQPQHF.

The CDR3 reads CASSQGSELLGNTIYF. DNA for the CDR3: TGCGCCAGCAGCCAAGGGAGTGAACTGTTAGGAAACACCATATATTTT. The chain is built from TRBV4-1 and TRBJ1-3; D is unclear. The germline V and J ends were trimmed by 1 base and 4 bases, with 14 bases remaining between them. The CDR3 has 16 residues. The V gene's germline CDR1 is MGHRA and CDR2 YSYEKL.

V is TRBV6-5 and J is TRBJ1-1, with D possibly being TRBD1 (6 bases). The CDR3 spans 14 residues. Germline V CDR1 and CDR2: MNHEY, SVGAGI. Trimming left V 0 bases short and J 4 bases short, with 9 bases between. This CDR3 is CASSYSRGITEAFF. The CDR3 nucleotides read TGTGCCAGCAGTTACTCGAGGGGGATCACTGAAGCTTTCTTT.

The rearrangement uses TRBV5-6 and TRBJ2-7; D possibly corresponds to TRBD1 (5 bases). CDR3 size: 14 residues. Germline V gene data show CDR1 as SGHDT and CDR2 as YYEEEE. The ends were cut back, 0 bases at V and 3 bases at J, with 10 bases in the middle. The DNA for the CDR3 is TGTGCCAGCAGCTTGGGTAGGGGATTCTACGAGCAGTACGTC. Its translation: CASSLGRGFYEQYV.

This clone turned up a few times. The V call is TRBV28, the J call TRBJ1-2, with 11 bases fitting TRBD1. Germline trimming cut 8 bases from V and 4 bases from J; bases unmatched to any gene: 6. Germline CDR1 reads MDHEN; CDR2 reads SYDVKM. The CDR3 extends over 14 amino acids. CDR3 sequence reads: CASYGQGAPYGYTF. The DNA of the CDR3 is TGTGCCAGCTACGGACAGGGGGCGCCCTATGGCTACACCTTC.

The chain employs TRBV6-1 and TRBJ2-2, with D perhaps TRBD2 (5 bases). Trimming cost V 4 bases and J 6 bases, with 15 bases left between them. CDR3 length: 15 residues. Germline V gene sequence: CDR1 MNHNS, CDR2 SASEGT. The CDR3 is CASSGEFTVAGELFF. In DNA, the CDR3 is TGTGCCAGCAGTGGGGAGTTTACCGTAGCCGGGGAGCTGTTTTTT.

The rearrangement links TRBV4-2 to TRBJ2-2; TRBD1 agrees at 8 bases. The V gene end was trimmed by 4 bases and the J gene end by 2 bases; junction bases not matched to a gene: 6. The CDR3 has 16 residues. Germline loops: CDR1 LGHNA, CDR2 YNFKEQ. The CDR3 nucleotides are TGTGCCAGCAGCCCCAGGACAGGGATAAACACCGGGGAGCTGTTTTTT. Translating it yields CASSPRTGINTGELFF.

The chain links TRBV7-2 to TRBJ1-1, with D unresolved. Trimming took off 10 bases at V and 2 bases at J, with 17 bases between the two ends. This CDR3 has 14 amino acids. Germline CDR1 SGHTA, CDR2 FQGNSA. The CDR3 here is CATQTPGTNTEAFF. The CDR3 DNA reads as TGTGCCACCCAGACGCCGGGAACTAACACTGAAGCTTTCTTT.

The chain is built from TRBV27 and TRBJ2-7, with 9 bases fitting TRBD2. V shed 4 bases and J 2 bases; nucleotides not matched to a gene: 6. CDR1 is MNHEY, CDR2 SMNVEV, per germline (reference sequence). CDR3 length equals 15 residues. This CDR3 reads CASSYRLAGPYEQYV. The CDR3 nucleotides read TGTGCCAGCAGTTATAGGCTAGCGGGACCCTACGAGCAGTACGTC.

This chain uses TRBV6-1 with TRBJ2-7; 8 positions agree with TRBD2. The ends lost 7 bases at V and 7 bases at J; junction bases unmatched: 6. This CDR3 contains 12 residues. CDR1 and CDR2 from the germline V gene are MNHNS and SASEGT. The DNA of the CDR3 is TGTGCCAGCAAGGGCGGGGGGTGGGAGCAGTACGTC. Protein sequence: CASKGGGWEQYV.

The V gene is TRBV5-6, the J gene TRBJ1-4; 7 bases map to TRBD1. V shed 4 bases, J shed 7 bases, and the junction held 10 bases outside the gene matches. The CDR3 extends over 15 amino acids. The germline V gene has CDR1 SGHDT and CDR2 YYEEEE. This chain's CDR3 is CASSRTGRKIEKLFF. CDR3 DNA: TGTGCCAGCAGCCGGACAGGAAGAAAGATTGAAAAACTGTTTTTT. Filled out from reference TRBV5-6 and TRBJ1-4, the complete variable domain reads DAGVTQSPTHLIKTRGQQVTLRCSPKSGHDTVSWYQQALGQGPQFIFQYYEEEERQRGNFPDRFSGHQFPNYSSELNVNALLLGDSALYLCASSRTGRKIEKLFFGSGTQLSVL.